This record looks at one T cell receptor (beta chain) sequence and its context. The data originate from a study of blood T cell repertoires in COVID-19. Overall study: Material from acute and convalescent COVID-19 was sourced from the United States, Italy and Spain. The cDNA or gDNA used as material had been derived from T cells, B-cell-depleted T cells, or PBMCs.

Original data processing: Counts of nucleated cells, estimated from reference gene primer amplification, were obtained. Sequenced by immunoSEQ multiplex PCR; TCRdb stores in-frame clones only, minus some. D and trimming were read from the DNA, whereas the V and J calls and clone size are those reported in that table. The table lists about 26,000 clones, roughly nine tenths of them singletons. CDR1 MDHEN and CDR2 SYDVKM come from the germline V gene. The J segment lost 2 bases and the V segment lost 4 bases, leaving 6 bases of the junction unmatched. The CDR3 has 17 residues. The origin of this receptor is a human donor in a cohort sampled during active COVID-19. The chain is built from TRBV28 and TRBJ2-1; TRBD2 aligns across 12 bases. Sequenced material: peripheral blood. CDR3 sequence reads: CASSSNLAGGTYNEQFF. CDR3 nucleotides: TGTGCCAGCAGTTCCAATCTAGCGGGAGGGACCTACAATGAGCAGTTCTTC.